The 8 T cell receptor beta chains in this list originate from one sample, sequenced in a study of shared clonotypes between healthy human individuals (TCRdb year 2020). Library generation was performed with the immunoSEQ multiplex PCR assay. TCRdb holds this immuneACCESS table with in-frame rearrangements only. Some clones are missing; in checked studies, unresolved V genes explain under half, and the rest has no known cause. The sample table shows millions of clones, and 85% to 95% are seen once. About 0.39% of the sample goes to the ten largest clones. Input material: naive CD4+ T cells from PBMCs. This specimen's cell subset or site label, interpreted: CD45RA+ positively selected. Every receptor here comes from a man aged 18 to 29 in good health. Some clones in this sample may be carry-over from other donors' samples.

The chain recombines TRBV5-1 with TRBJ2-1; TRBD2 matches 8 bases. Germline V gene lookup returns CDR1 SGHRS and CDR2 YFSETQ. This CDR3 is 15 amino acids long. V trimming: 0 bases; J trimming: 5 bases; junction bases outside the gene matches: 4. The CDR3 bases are TGCGCCAGCAGCTTGGCGACTAGCGAGCACAATGAGCAGTTCTTC. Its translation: CASSLATSEHNEQFF.

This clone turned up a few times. CDR3: CASSPSGSRAYQPQHF. DNA for the CDR3: TGTGCCAGCAGCCCTAGTGGGAGCAGGGCTTATCAGCCCCAGCATTTT. The V and J genes are TRBV7-2 and TRBJ1-5, with D possibly matching TRBD1 (5 bases). This CDR3 is built from 16 residues. The V end was cut by 5 bases, the J end by 5 bases, with 19 bases between. Germline-derived CDR1 and CDR2 are SGHTA and FQGNSA.

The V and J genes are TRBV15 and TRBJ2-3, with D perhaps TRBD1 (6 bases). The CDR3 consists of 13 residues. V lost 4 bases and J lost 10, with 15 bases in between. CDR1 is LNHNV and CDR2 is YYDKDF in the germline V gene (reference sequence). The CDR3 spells CATSNIPGAPQYF. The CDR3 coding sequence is TGTGCCACCAGCAACATTCCAGGGGCTCCGCAGTATTTT.

CDR3 nucleotide sequence: TGTGCCAGCAGCCAAGGCCGGGACCCTGGGAGGGGCTACACCTTC. Its protein product is CASSQGRDPGRGYTF. The J gene is TRBJ1-2, the V gene TRBV14; tentative D call: TRBD1 (5 bases). Trimming cost V 1 base and J 8 bases, with 17 bases left between them. CDR1 SGHDN and CDR2 FVKESK come from the germline V gene. The CDR3 spans 15 residues. Full variable domain (remainder filled in from reference TRBV14 and TRBJ1-2): EAGVTQFPSHSVIEKGQTVTLRCDPISGHDNLYWYRRVMGKEIKFLLHFVKESKQDESGMPNNRFLAERTGGTYSTLKVQPAELEDSGVYFCASSQGRDPGRGYTFGSGTRLTVV.

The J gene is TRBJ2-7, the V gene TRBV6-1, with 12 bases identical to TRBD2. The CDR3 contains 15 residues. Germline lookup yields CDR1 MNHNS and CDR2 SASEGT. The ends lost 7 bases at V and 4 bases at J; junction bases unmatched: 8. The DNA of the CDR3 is TGTGCCAGCAACAAGCGACTAGCGGGAGATTACGAGCAGTACTTC. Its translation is CASNKRLAGDYEQYF.

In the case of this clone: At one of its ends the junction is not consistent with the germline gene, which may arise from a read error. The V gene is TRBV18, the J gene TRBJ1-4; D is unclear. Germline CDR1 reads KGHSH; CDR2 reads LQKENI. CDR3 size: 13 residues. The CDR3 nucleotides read TGTGCCAGCTCGCCCGGGAGCGATGAGAAACTGTTTTTT. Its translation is CASSPGSDEKLFF.

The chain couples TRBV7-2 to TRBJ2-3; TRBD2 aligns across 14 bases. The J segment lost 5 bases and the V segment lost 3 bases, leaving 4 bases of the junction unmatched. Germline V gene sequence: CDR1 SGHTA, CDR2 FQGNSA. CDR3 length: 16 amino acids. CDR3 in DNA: TGTGCCAGCAGCTTGGGACTAGCGGGAGAAGGAGATACGCAGTATTTT. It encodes CASSLGLAGEGDTQYF.

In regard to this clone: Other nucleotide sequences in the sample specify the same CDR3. CDR3 sequence (DNA): TGTGCCAGCAGCCTCGGAGACAATGAGCAGTTCTTC. Translation: CASSLGDNEQFF. The V call is TRBV9, the J call TRBJ2-1; D remains ambiguous. Germline CDR1 and CDR2: SGDLS and YYNGEE. There are 12 residues in the CDR3. V was pared by 4 bases and J by 5 bases, with 7 bases between.